This T cell receptor beta chain stems from a study of CD8 T cells in ankylosing spondylitis (dated by TCRdb to about 2017). Regarding the complete study: The study set out to find disease-linked TCR variants by profiling T cell receptor beta repertoires in ankylosing spondylitis patients and healthy donors. Peripheral blood samples were taken, and synovial fluid was additionally collected from ankylosing spondylitis patients. The full study cohort comprised approximately 23 ankylosing spondylitis patients and about 110 healthy donors. Study-wide findings and limitations: Blood from ankylosing spondylitis patients appeared to be characterized by a TCR beta motif made up of under ten highly homologous amino acid variants. Some motif variants had previously been reported in the synovial fluid and blood of reactive arthritis patients, which suggests shared mechanisms of disease initiation. In peripheral blood, the disease-linked clones were found at relatively low frequencies and had a CD8+ phenotype. According to the report, matched synovial fluid samples from ankylosing spondylitis patients were significantly enriched for the disease-linked clones.

Taken from cysteine to phenylalanine, the CDR3 has 17 residues. The read is trimmed to its CDR3 DNA, 51 bases read in frame from base 1. The germline V gene (reference sequence) gives CDR1 as SGHKS and CDR2 as YYEKEE. V is clipped by 2 bases and J by 2 bases, and the sequence between their germline boundaries is 17 bases long. Synovial fluid samples and blood samples obtained from the same ankylosing spondylitis patients were matched. Comment on this clonotype: Its antigen target is currently unknown. Per-base quality was not reported, and no clone a single base away is much larger than it.

Instrument used: Illumina HiSeq 2500. Quantitative 5'-RACE with molecular barcodes was the method used to prepare the TCR beta libraries. As for the original processing: Disease-linked TCR variants were identified with a new computational method built on a probabilistic model of VDJ rearrangement. Using fastp at Q25 and MiXCR, TCRdb reprocessed the public reads and kept productive beta chains. Rows matching on CDR3 protein sequence are summarized as one entry with the most common DNA and genes. The V and J calls come from TCRdb's annotation, not from the publication. For this sample there are approximately 100,000 distinct CDR3 sequences; around 24% appear just once. Together, the top ten hold about 12% of the sample.

This TCR was recovered from a male donor with ankylosing spondylitis. The chain employs TRBV5-5 and TRBJ1-5; the D gene is perhaps TRBD1, on 5 matching bases. The specimen sequenced was synovial fluid, either unsorted or a sorted T cell fraction (not recorded which). The CDR3 amino acid sequence is: CASSLLVSGRGNQPQHF. The nucleotides read TGTGCCAGCAGCTTACTCGTGTCGGGACGGGGCAATCAGCCCCAGCATTTT.